The 26 T cell receptor beta chains presented below share a single source sample, sequenced in a study of shared clonotypes between healthy human individuals. Profiling relied on immunoSEQ multiplex PCR, and the TCRdb table lists in-frame clones only, not all of them. Altogether 1,100,000 or so clones are present, 78% being singletons, with the ten largest covering roughly 0.56%. Sequenced: memory CD4+ T cells from PBMCs. Noted subset: CD45RA-negative fraction. Source of these receptors: a man between 18 and 35 years old in good health. Some clones in this sample may be carry-over from other donors' samples.

V usage is TRBV27 and J usage is TRBJ2-5; 11 bases line up with TRBD2. This CDR3 has 17 residues. V gave up 3 bases and J gave up 5 bases; unmatched junction bases: 11. Germline loops: CDR1 MNHEY, CDR2 SMNVEV (reference sequence). The CDR3, as DNA: TGTGCCAGCAGTTTTCGTAGTCTAGCGGGAGGAGGCGAGACCCAGTACTTC. Translating it yields CASSFRSLAGGGETQYF.

To note about this clone: In the same sample, other DNA sequences code for this CDR3. The chain has TRBV28 and TRBJ1-2; D is ambiguous. The CDR3 length is 11 residues. Trimming pared 4 bases from V and 8 bases from J, leaving 8 bases between. Germline assignment: CDR1 MDHEN and CDR2 SYDVKM. DNA of the CDR3: TGTGCCAGCAGTTCTGGTTTCGGCTACACCTTC. This encodes CASSSGFGYTF.

The chain combines TRBV18 with TRBJ2-7; 12 bases agree with TRBD2. J lost 2 bases, V lost 5 bases, and 4 bases had no gene match. The CDR3 extends over 15 amino acids. Germline lookup yields CDR1 KGHSH and CDR2 LQKENI. CDR3 nucleotide sequence: TGTGCCAGCTCAGGGGGACTAGCGGGTCCCTACGAGCAGTACTTC. The encoded protein is CASSGGLAGPYEQYF.

This chain uses TRBV5-4 with TRBJ2-6, with 9 bases aligning to TRBD1. In germline, CDR1 is SGHNT, CDR2 YYREEE (reference sequence). The CDR3 is 15 residues long. V shed 4 bases and J 1 base; nucleotides not matched to a gene: 0. The CDR3 sequence is CASSDRGSGANVLTF. Written as DNA, the CDR3 is TGTGCCAGCAGCGACAGGGGGTCTGGGGCCAACGTCCTGACTTTC.

This clone has more than one count but fewer than ten. V usage is TRBV7-3 and J usage is TRBJ2-3; unclear D gene. V was cut by 5 bases and J by 0 bases, with 9 bases left in between. Germline lookup yields CDR1 SGHTA and CDR2 FQGTGA. The CDR3 has 14 amino acids. CDR3 protein: CASSALSSTDTQYF. The CDR3 DNA reads TGTGCCAGCAGCGCCCTTTCTAGCACAGATACGCAGTATTTT. Using reference TRBV7-3 and TRBJ2-3 for the parts outside the CDR3, the full variable domain is GAGVSQTPSNKVTEKGKYVELRCDPISGHTALYWYRQSLGQGPEFLIYFQGTGAADDSGLPNDRFFAVRPEGSVSTLKIQRTERGDSAVYLCASSALSSTDTQYFGPGTRLTVL.

The genes are TRBV5-1 and TRBJ1-1, with D hard to call. CDR3 length: 15 amino acids. Germline V lookup: CDR1 SGHRS, CDR2 YFSETQ. V lost 0 bases and J lost 4, with 13 bases in between. The CDR3 here is CASSLAEAWATEAFF. The CDR3 DNA is TGCGCCAGCAGCTTGGCCGAGGCTTGGGCCACTGAAGCTTTCTTT.

This clone came up once. Additional DNA sequences in this sample encode the identical CDR3. V and J are TRBV7-9 and TRBJ2-7, with TRBD2 matching 9 bases. The CDR3 runs 15 residues. Germline CDR1 and CDR2: SEHNR and FQNEAQ (reference sequence). Germline trimming cut 1 base from V and 2 bases from J; bases unmatched to any gene: 3. The CDR3, as DNA: TGTGCCAGCAGCTTAGGAGCGGGAGGTACCTACGAGCAGTACTTC. Translated: CASSLGAGGTYEQYF.

V usage is TRBV13 and J usage is TRBJ2-7; possibly TRBD1 or TRBD2 for D (5 bases each). From germline, CDR1 is PRHDT and CDR2 FYEKMQ (reference sequence). This CDR3 has 14 residues. Trimming shortened V by 6 bases and J by 0 bases, and 12 bases separated the two germline ends. This chain's CDR3 is CASRAGTVSYEQYF. DNA of the CDR3: TGTGCCAGCAGGGCCGGGACGGTCTCCTACGAGCAGTACTTC.

This clone showed up just once. The rearrangement links TRBV6-4 to TRBJ2-4; TRBD1 is a possible D gene (7 bases). V lost 5 bases and J 12 bases, leaving 17 bases between the germline ends. This CDR3 contains 13 residues. Germline V gives CDR1 MRHNA, CDR2 SNTAGT. DNA of the CDR3: TGTGCCAGCAGTAAAAGAACAGGGGAGGATCAGTACTTC. It translates to CASSKRTGEDQYF.

A remark on this clone: A junction boundary mismatches the germline segment, possibly from a read error. The V call is TRBV7-3, the J call TRBJ1-2, with D uncertain. Germline CDR1 and CDR2: SGHTA and FQGTGA. This CDR3 is 13 amino acids long. CDR3 DNA sequence: TGTGCCAGCAGCTTGAACCCTGGTGTGGCCGGTCACTTC. This encodes CASSLNPGVAGHF.

The gene calls are TRBV29-1 and TRBJ1-2, with a weak D call TRBD1 (6 bases). The CDR3 is 11 amino acids. Trimming left V 7 bases short and J 7 bases short, with 13 bases between. CDR1 SQVTM and CDR2 ANQGSEA come from the germline V gene. The CDR3 here is CSGGGPGGYTF. DNA for the CDR3: TGCAGCGGTGGGGGGCCGGGTGGCTACACCTTC.

V and J are TRBV30 and TRBJ2-2, with 14 bases aligning to TRBD2. There are 18 residues in the CDR3. After removal of 3 bases from V and 4 bases from J, the junction contained 10 bases not matched to a gene. Germline CDR1 and CDR2: GTSNPN and SVGIG (reference sequence). The chain's CDR3 is CAWRSTGLAGGFTGELFF. DNA of the CDR3: TGTGCCTGGAGATCTACCGGACTAGCGGGAGGCTTCACCGGGGAGCTGTTTTTT.

The chain employs TRBV5-4 and TRBJ2-3; the D call may be TRBD1 or TRBD2 (5 bases each). The CDR3 is made up of 15 amino acids. The V end lost 4 bases, the J end lost 5 bases, and 17 bases lay between the germline ends. CDR1 and CDR2 (germline): SGHNT, YYREEE (reference sequence). The CDR3 protein is CASSRGDAPGDTQYF. The CDR3 nucleotides are TGTGCCAGCAGCCGAGGGGACGCCCCGGGAGATACGCAGTATTTT. The full variable domain, in which reference TRBV5-4 and TRBJ2-3 provide the parts outside the CDR3, is ETGVTQSPTHLIKTRGQQVTLRCSSQSGHNTVSWYQQALGQGPQFIFQYYREEENGRGNFPPRFSGLQFPNYSSELNVNALELDDSALYLCASSRGDAPGDTQYFGPGTRLTVL.

The chain carries TRBV19 and TRBJ1-2, with no clear D. CDR3 length equals 13 residues. CDR1 and CDR2 (germline): LNHDA, SQIVND (reference sequence). V was pared by 7 bases and J by 0 bases, with 9 bases between. The CDR3 region has the DNA TGTGCCAGTACTTGGAGAGCTAACTATGGCTACACCTTC. Its protein product is CASTWRANYGYTF.

This chain uses TRBV2 with TRBJ2-1, with 7 bases matching TRBD2. The germline gives CDR1 SNHLY, CDR2 FYNNEI. J was trimmed by 10 bases and V by 11 bases; bases with no gene match: 17. The CDR3 length is 14 residues. This CDR3 reads CARNMGGRGREQFF. The CDR3 DNA reads as TGTGCCCGCAATATGGGAGGGAGGGGACGGGAGCAGTTCTTC. Using reference TRBV2 and TRBJ2-1 for the parts outside the CDR3, the full variable domain is EPEVTQTPSHQVTQMGQEVILRCVPISNHLYFYWYRQILGQKVEFLVSFYNNEISEKSEIFDDQFSVERPDGSNFTLKIRSTKLEDSAMYFCARNMGGRGREQFFGPGTRLTVL.

The chain combines TRBV28 with TRBJ1-2, with 12 bases that match TRBD1. This CDR3 is built from 17 residues. V dropped 6 bases and J dropped 7; count of bases not matched to a gene: 15. Germline lookup yields CDR1 MDHEN and CDR2 SYDVKM. The chain's CDR3 is CASRPGTGGAEGGGYTF. The CDR3 DNA follows: TGTGCCAGCAGACCCGGGACAGGGGGCGCAGAAGGGGGTGGCTACACCTTC.

This chain connects TRBV7-2 to TRBJ2-5, with 7 bases aligning to TRBD2. V trimming: 0 bases; J trimming: 1 base; junction bases outside the gene matches: 2. Germline V gene data show CDR1 as SGHTA and CDR2 as FQGNSA. The CDR3 is 15 residues long. The CDR3 DNA sequence: TGTGCCAGCAGCTTAGCACTAGCGCCCCAAGAGACCCAGTACTTC. It yields the protein CASSLALAPQETQYF.

This clone came up many times. The chain carries TRBV28 and TRBJ1-3, with D perhaps TRBD1 (5 bases). The germline V gene encodes CDR1 MDHEN and CDR2 SYDVKM. The CDR3 runs 13 residues. Trimming cost V 5 bases and J 9 bases, with 14 bases left between them. CDR3 sequence reads: CASSRGAQGTIYF. The CDR3 DNA sequence: TGTGCCAGCAGTAGAGGTGCCCAGGGCACCATATATTTT.

The chain employs TRBV30 and TRBJ1-2; 9 positions agree with TRBD1. J was trimmed by 6 bases and V by 2 bases; bases with no gene match: 4. CDR3 length: 13 residues. Germline V lookup: CDR1 GTSNPN, CDR2 SVGIG (reference sequence). The CDR3 sequence is CAWSPGQGDGYTF. The CDR3 bases are TGTGCCTGGAGTCCGGGACAGGGAGATGGCTACACCTTC.

This clone came up a few times. The gene calls are TRBV30 and TRBJ1-5; no clear D gene. The CDR3 is made up of 13 amino acids. Per the germline V gene, CDR1 is GTSNPN and CDR2 is SVGIG (reference sequence). V lost 5 bases, J lost 5 bases, and 13 bases lay in between. CDR3 nucleotides: TGTGCCTGGGGCTACGGGGAGGATCAGCCCCAGCATTTT. Its translation: CAWGYGEDQPQHF.

This chain joins TRBV10-2 and TRBJ2-3; a possible D gene is TRBD1 (5 bases). V lost 5 bases to trimming and J lost 3 bases, with 12 bases between them. Germline V lookup: CDR1 WSHSY, CDR2 SAAADI. The CDR3 covers 14 residues. This CDR3 reads CASSTRQRTDTQYF. DNA of the CDR3: TGCGCCAGCAGTACCAGACAGAGGACAGATACGCAGTATTTT.

The rearrangement links TRBV28 to TRBJ2-1; tentatively, D is TRBD1 or TRBD2 (5 bases each). CDR1 and CDR2 (germline): MDHEN, SYDVKM. The CDR3 length is 13 residues. Trimming pared 3 bases from V and 12 bases from J, leaving 15 bases between. The CDR3 region has the DNA TGTGCCAGCAGTTTGTGGGGGTACAAAGGGCAGTTCTTC. Protein product: CASSLWGYKGQFF.

The chain is built from TRBV27 and TRBJ2-4; a weak D match, TRBD2 (6 bases). The germline gives CDR1 MNHEY, CDR2 SMNVEV (reference sequence). The V end lost 3 bases, the J end lost 9 bases, and 15 bases lay between the germline ends. The CDR3 is 14 amino acids. The CDR3 coding sequence is TGTGCCAGCAGTTTCGCAGACTTGCGGGGCATTCAGTACTTC. Its translation: CASSFADLRGIQYF.

J is TRBJ2-1 and V is TRBV2; TRBD2 agrees at 11 bases. There are 15 residues in the CDR3. Trimming cost V 0 bases and J 8 bases; bases outside gene matches: 3. Per the germline V gene, CDR1 is SNHLY and CDR2 is FYNNEI. The CDR3 here is CASSEAVAGGDEQFF. Written as DNA, the CDR3 is TGTGCCAGCAGTGAAGCGGTAGCGGGAGGGGATGAGCAGTTCTTC.

The CDR3, as DNA: TGTGCCACCAGCAAGGGACAGAGCTTCAATGAGCAGTTCTTC. Translation gives CATSKGQSFNEQFF. This chain connects TRBV15 to TRBJ2-1, with 7 nucleotides matching TRBD1. The CDR3 spans 14 residues. V lost 4 bases and J lost 6; bases outside the gene matches: 6. The germline V gene encodes CDR1 LNHNV and CDR2 YYDKDF (reference sequence).

The CDR3 reads CATSRDQRSSGTYYNEQFF. In nucleotides, the CDR3 is TGTGCCACCAGCAGAGATCAGCGGTCTAGCGGGACCTACTACAATGAGCAGTTCTTC. The V call is TRBV15, the J call TRBJ2-1, with 9 bases identical to TRBD2. The CDR3 runs 19 residues. Germline CDR1 and CDR2: LNHNV and YYDKDF (reference sequence). After removal of 0 bases from V and 3 bases from J, the junction contained 12 bases not matched to a gene.